Following are 27 T cell receptor beta chains from one sample sequenced in a study of shared clonotypes between healthy human individuals. Some clones are missing from TCRdb's copy, which holds only in-frame ones; the method was immunoSEQ multiplex PCR. There are under 650,000 clones in the sample; about 95% occur only once, and less than 0.06% lies in the top ten. The sample consisted of naive CD4+ T cells sorted from blood. Subset in this sample: CD45RA+ positively selected. These TCRs come from a woman younger than 45 in good health.

The V gene is TRBV5-1, the J gene TRBJ2-1, with TRBD1 matching over 11 bases. The CDR3 runs to 17 residues. Germline V gives CDR1 SGHRS, CDR2 YFSETQ. J was trimmed by 8 bases and V by 4 bases; bases with no gene match: 14. CDR3 nucleotides: TGCGCCAGCAGCCGGAGGGGATCCGGACAGGGGGCTTATGAGCAGTTCTTC. Protein: CASSRRGSGQGAYEQFF.

The CDR3 reads CASSFRDRPAGEAFF. CDR3 DNA sequence: TGCGCCAGCAGCTTCCGGGACAGGCCCGCGGGGGAAGCTTTCTTT. The gene calls are TRBV5-1 and TRBJ1-1; 8 nucleotides align to TRBD1. The ends lost 2 bases at V and 8 bases at J; junction bases unmatched: 11. CDR1 is SGHRS, CDR2 YFSETQ, per germline. This CDR3 has 15 residues.

CDR3 nucleotide sequence: TGCGCCAGCAGTGATAGAGGACGCCCCCCGGGCAATGAGCAGTTCTTC. This gives the protein CASSDRGRPPGNEQFF. The chain joins TRBV10-2 to TRBJ2-1; no clear D gene. Germline lookup yields CDR1 WSHSY and CDR2 SAAADI. V was pared by 3 bases and J by 6 bases, with 18 bases between. The CDR3 loop spans 16 amino acids.

This chain connects TRBV7-6 to TRBJ2-2; TRBD2 agrees at 12 bases. The CDR3 contains 15 residues. The junction had 3 bases not matched to a gene; V was cut back by 5 bases and J by 5 bases. CDR1 and CDR2 (germline): SGHVS, FNYEAQ. The CDR3 loop reads CASSHGTSGTGELFF. In DNA form, the CDR3 reads TGTGCCAGCAGCCATGGGACTAGCGGGACCGGGGAGCTGTTTTTT.

The chain couples TRBV6-5 to TRBJ1-2, with 7 bases matching TRBD1. V was clipped by 6 bases and J by 8 bases; unmatched bases: 6. Germline CDR1 MNHEY, CDR2 SVGAGI. This CDR3 spans 12 amino acids. The CDR3 reads CASSSDRDGYTF. The CDR3 DNA sequence: TGTGCCAGCAGCTCTGACAGGGACGGCTACACCTTC.

V usage is TRBV18 and J usage is TRBJ2-3; a possible D gene is TRBD2 (6 bases). The CDR3 contains 15 residues. Per germline, CDR1 KGHSH and CDR2 LQKENI. Between the trimmed V and J ends, which lost 2 bases and 0 bases, there was a span of 9 bases. The CDR3 nucleotides read TGTGCCAGCTCACCAGCTAGCGCTAGCACAGATACGCAGTATTTT. This translates into CASSPASASTDTQYF.

The rearrangement links TRBV7-9 to TRBJ1-1; D gene unclear. Trimming left V 1 base short and J 0 bases short, with 9 bases between. This CDR3 region has 15 residues. CDR1 SEHNR and CDR2 FQNEAQ come from the germline V gene (reference sequence). The CDR3 reads CASSLDPGMNTEAFF. Here the CDR3 DNA reads TGTGCCAGCAGCTTAGACCCGGGGATGAACACTGAAGCTTTCTTT.

The chain joins TRBV5-1 to TRBJ2-5, with 12 bases identical to TRBD1. Germline V lookup: CDR1 SGHRS, CDR2 YFSETQ. CDR3 length: 15 amino acids. V shed 3 bases, J shed 5 bases, and the junction held 5 bases outside the gene matches. The CDR3 nucleotides are TGCGCCAGCAGCTGGGGGACAGGGGGCAGGGAGACCCAGTACTTC. Translated: CASSWGTGGRETQYF.

The chain couples TRBV15 to TRBJ1-2; D might be TRBD1 (6 bases). V dropped 3 bases and J dropped 4 bases, with 9 bases sitting between them. Germline V lookup: CDR1 LNHNV, CDR2 YYDKDF (reference sequence). The CDR3 totals 13 residues. The chain's CDR3 is CATSRDSSYGYTF. CDR3 in DNA: TGTGCCACCAGCAGGGACAGCTCCTATGGCTACACCTTC.

This clone was detected only once. This CDR3 reads CASSLSPLILPGYTF. CDR3 nucleotide sequence: TGCGCCAGCAGCTTGAGCCCACTTATTCTGCCTGGCTACACCTTC. This chain links TRBV5-1 with TRBJ1-2; no definite D call. Trimming left V 1 base short and J 7 bases short, with 17 bases between. The V gene's germline CDR1 is SGHRS and CDR2 YFSETQ. The CDR3 runs to 15 residues. Based on the CDR3 plus reference TRBV5-1 and TRBJ1-2, the full variable domain is KAGVTQTPRYLIKTRGQQVTLSCSPISGHRSVSWYQQTPGQGLQFLFEYFSETQRNKGNFPGRFSGRQFSNSRSEMNVSTLELGDSALYLCASSLSPLILPGYTFGSGTRLTVV.

The chain uses TRBV28 and TRBJ2-7; 9 nucleotides agree with TRBD2. CDR3 length: 11 amino acids. The V gene's germline CDR1 is MDHEN and CDR2 SYDVKM. J gave up 13 bases and V 7 bases, and 8 bases lay outside the gene matches. This CDR3 is CASNFSGRPYF. CDR3 coding DNA: TGTGCCAGCAATTTTAGCGGGAGACCATACTTC. Combining the CDR3 with reference TRBV28 and TRBJ2-7 gives the whole variable domain DVKVTQSSRYLVKRTGEKVFLECVQDMDHENMFWYRQDPGLGLRLIYFSYDVKMKEKGDIPEGYSVSREKKERFSLILESASTNQTSMYLCASNFSGRPYFGPGTRLTVT.

The rearrangement uses TRBV9 and TRBJ2-3, with TRBD1 matching 10 bases. This CDR3 comprises 18 residues. V lost 2 bases, J lost 5 bases, and 14 bases stayed unmatched. Germline loops: CDR1 SGDLS, CDR2 YYNGEE. CDR3 sequence reads: CASSVTFRDRGRGDTQYF. DNA for the CDR3: TGTGCCAGCAGCGTGACCTTCCGGGACAGGGGACGGGGAGATACGCAGTATTTT.

Only one count was recorded for this clone. The CDR3 spells CASSQDRGGSETDTQYF. In DNA, the CDR3 is TGTGCCAGCAGCCAAGATCGCGGTGGGAGTGAGACAGATACGCAGTATTTT. V gene TRBV4-2 combines with J gene TRBJ2-3, with D tentatively TRBD2 (5 bases). This CDR3 contains 17 residues. V lost 0 bases and J 3 bases, leaving 16 bases between the germline ends. Germline V gene sequence: CDR1 LGHNA, CDR2 YNFKEQ.

A few counts support this clone. The rearrangement joins TRBV29-1 to TRBJ2-2; D uncertain. Germline-derived CDR1 and CDR2 are SQVTM and ANQGSEA. This CDR3 has 12 residues. V lost 6 bases, J lost 0 bases, and 5 bases lay in between. CDR3 protein: CSVAANTGELFF. In DNA, the CDR3 is TGCAGCGTAGCAGCGAACACCGGGGAGCTGTTTTTT.

V gene TRBV6-5 combines with J gene TRBJ2-7, with D possibly being TRBD2 (6 bases). The CDR3 is 14 residues long. V dropped 10 bases and J dropped 4 bases, with 20 bases sitting between them. Germline assignment: CDR1 MNHEY and CDR2 SVGAGI. CDR3 nucleotide sequence: TGTGCCACCGCGCCAAGGACGGAGGGATACGAGCAGTACTTC. Its translation is CATAPRTEGYEQYF.

The rearrangement links TRBV2 to TRBJ1-5; D gene uncertain. Germline V gives CDR1 SNHLY, CDR2 FYNNEI. This CDR3 has 14 amino acids. V was pared by 3 bases and J by 4 bases, with 10 bases between. As DNA, the CDR3 is TGTGCCAGCAGTGACAGTACAACTAATCAGCCCCAGCATTTT. It translates to CASSDSTTNQPQHF.

This sequence joins TRBV7-9 and TRBJ2-1, with 8 bases that match TRBD1. This CDR3 spans 15 amino acids. After removal of 1 base from V and 3 bases from J, the junction contained 2 bases not matched to a gene. From germline, CDR1 is SEHNR and CDR2 FQNEAQ (reference sequence). CDR3 protein: CASSLDTGGYNEQFF. The CDR3 DNA reads TGTGCCAGCAGCTTAGACACAGGGGGCTACAATGAGCAGTTCTTC.

The chain recombines TRBV30 with TRBJ1-1, with a possible D match to TRBD1 (5 bases). CDR1 and CDR2 (germline): GTSNPN, SVGIG (reference sequence). The CDR3 covers 13 residues. Trimming took off 0 bases at V and 5 bases at J, with 10 bases between the two ends. CDR3 residues: CAWSVRDGTEAFF. The CDR3 DNA follows: TGTGCCTGGAGTGTGAGGGACGGGACTGAAGCTTTCTTT.

The CDR3 region has the DNA TGTGCCAGTAGTATAGGGAGGGTGATTGGGAATCAGCCCCAGCATTTT. It codes for CASSIGRVIGNQPQHF. This chain links TRBV19 with TRBJ1-5, with D hard to call. This CDR3 is built from 16 residues. The germline V gene encodes CDR1 LNHDA and CDR2 SQIVND (reference sequence). With 1 base removed from V and 4 bases from J, the gap between germline ends came to 14 bases.

This chain uses TRBV19 with TRBJ2-7; the D gene is possibly TRBD2 (6 bases). V lost 0 bases, J lost 4 bases, and 10 bases lay in between. There are 14 residues in the CDR3. CDR1 is LNHDA and CDR2 is SQIVND in the germline V gene (reference sequence). The CDR3 nucleotides are TGTGCCAGTAGTATAGACGGGACTTCATACGAGCAGTACTTC. Translated, it gives CASSIDGTSYEQYF. The full variable domain, its missing parts supplied by reference TRBV19 and TRBJ2-7, is DGGITQSPKYLFRKEGQNVTLSCEQNLNHDAMYWYRQDPGQGLRLIYYSQIVNDFQKGDIAEGYSVSREKKESFPLTVTSAQKNPTAFYLCASSIDGTSYEQYFGPGTRLTVT.

The V and J genes are TRBV28 and TRBJ1-2; D may be TRBD1 (5 bases). This CDR3 has 12 amino acids. Trimming shortened V by 3 bases and J by 8 bases, and 10 bases separated the two germline ends. Germline CDR1 and CDR2: MDHEN and SYDVKM. The CDR3 sequence: CASSFGQGGYTF. In DNA form, the CDR3 reads TGTGCCAGCAGTTTTGGACAAGGGGGCTACACCTTC.

The chain recombines TRBV4-1 with TRBJ1-2; 8 nucleotides align to TRBD1. The CDR3 covers 17 residues. Trimming cost V 1 base and J 0 bases; bases outside gene matches: 7. Germline CDR1 MGHRA, CDR2 YSYEKL. CDR3 loop: CASSQVSGQGPNYGYTF. Here the CDR3 DNA reads TGCGCCAGCAGCCAAGTCTCCGGACAGGGCCCTAACTATGGCTACACCTTC.

The chain couples TRBV6-6 to TRBJ2-7, with D perhaps TRBD2 (5 bases). The V gene's germline CDR1 is MNHNY and CDR2 SVGAGI (reference sequence). CDR3 length: 15 residues. The germline V and J ends were trimmed by 5 bases and 2 bases, with 16 bases remaining between them. The CDR3 coding sequence is TGTGCCAGCAGTCACCACCTAGCCGCTACCTACGAGCAGTACTTC. Residues: CASSHHLAATYEQYF.

The chain carries TRBV7-8 and TRBJ2-7, with 10 bases that match TRBD2. With 1 base clipped from V and 7 bases from J, the junction kept 7 bases outside the gene matches. The CDR3 consists of 15 residues. CDR1 and CDR2 from the germline V gene are SGHVS and FQNEAQ. The CDR3 coding sequence is TGTGCCAGCAGCTTAGACCTAGCGGGAGTGGGGGAGCAGTACTTC. It codes for CASSLDLAGVGEQYF. The full variable domain, in which reference TRBV7-8 and TRBJ2-7 provide the parts outside the CDR3, is GAGVSQSPRYKVAKRGQDVALRCDPISGHVSLFWYQQALGQGPEFLTYFQNEAQLDKSGLPSDRFFAERPEGSVSTLKIQRTQQEDSAVYLCASSLDLAGVGEQYFGPGTRLTVT.

The CDR3 spells CASSYVAVSTDTQYF. DNA for the CDR3: TGTGCCAGCAGTTATGTCGCAGTTAGCACAGATACGCAGTATTTT. The chain combines TRBV6-5 with TRBJ2-3; no clear D. This CDR3 region has 15 residues. Trimming took off 3 bases at V and 0 bases at J, with 10 bases between the two ends. Germline V gene data show CDR1 as MNHEY and CDR2 as SVGAGI.

The V and J genes are TRBV10-3 and TRBJ2-3; TRBD2 matches at 7 bases. CDR1 is ENHRY and CDR2 is SYGVKD in the germline V gene. The junction had 11 bases not matched to a gene; V was cut back by 3 bases and J by 5 bases. The CDR3 covers 16 residues. The CDR3 sequence: CAISEFTAGVKDTQYF. In nucleotides, the CDR3 is TGTGCCATCAGTGAATTCACGGCGGGAGTAAAAGATACGCAGTATTTT.

The V call is TRBV29-1, the J call TRBJ2-2, with a weak D call TRBD2 (6 bases). The V end was cut by 5 bases, the J end by 0 bases, with 10 bases between. CDR3 length: 14 residues. Germline V gene data show CDR1 as SQVTM and CDR2 as ANQGSEA. The CDR3 DNA is TGCAGCGTTACGGGGGTTTCGAACACCGGGGAGCTGTTTTTT. Its protein product is CSVTGVSNTGELFF.